This passage covers 6 T cell receptor beta chains from one sample sequenced in a study of blood T cell repertoires in COVID-19. Libraries were prepared by immunoSEQ multiplex PCR; TCRdb keeps only in-frame clonotypes and omits some of them. Found here are about 74,000 clones, about 90% of them singletons; the top ten hold 1.5% to 2.5%. The sample consisted of peripheral blood. The receptors originated from a woman of 80 years or more with active or convalescent COVID-19.

The J gene is TRBJ1-5, the V gene TRBV6-5; TRBD1 matches 8 bases. V was pared by 6 bases and J by 2 bases, with 6 bases of the junction left unmatched. This CDR3 is built from 15 residues. Germline V gene lookup returns CDR1 MNHEY and CDR2 SVGAGI. CDR3 sequence (DNA): TGTGCCAGCAGGACGACAGGGGTGGGCAATCAGCCCCAGCATTTT. Amino acids: CASRTTGVGNQPQHF.

There are a few counts of this clone. The chain combines TRBV10-3 with TRBJ1-2; the match to TRBD1 covers 8 bases. Germline CDR1 is ENHRY and CDR2 is SYGVKD. After removal of 5 bases from V and 6 bases from J, the junction contained 8 bases not matched to a gene. The CDR3 has 14 amino acids. The CDR3: CAISWTGTEDGYTF. The CDR3 DNA reads TGTGCCATCAGTTGGACAGGGACGGAAGATGGCTACACCTTC.

The chain recombines TRBV5-1 with TRBJ2-3; D is possibly TRBD2 (5 bases). Germline lookup yields CDR1 SGHRS and CDR2 YFSETQ. V was shortened by 5 bases and J by 6 bases, with 10 bases between the two germline ends. This CDR3 spans 12 amino acids. CDR3 nucleotides: TGCGCCAGCAGATTTCTAGCCGATACGCAGTATTTT. Residues: CASRFLADTQYF.

This clone was counted a few times. V usage is TRBV27 and J usage is TRBJ1-1; 7 bases agree with TRBD1. The germline V gene encodes CDR1 MNHEY and CDR2 SMNVEV (reference sequence). The CDR3 is 15 residues long. V was pared by 2 bases and J by 3 bases, with 6 bases of the junction left unmatched. The CDR3 here is CASSLRPGGDTEAFF. The CDR3 DNA is TGTGCCAGCAGTTTACGTCCAGGGGGAGACACTGAAGCTTTCTTT.

The V gene is TRBV7-2, the J gene TRBJ1-3; D possibly corresponds to TRBD1 (5 bases). V was clipped by 3 bases and J by 2 bases, with 11 bases between them. There are 15 residues in the CDR3. Germline V lookup: CDR1 SGHTA, CDR2 FQGNSA. The CDR3 DNA is TGTGCCAGCAGCTTCTCGCTAGGGGCTGGAAACACCATATATTTT. It translates to CASSFSLGAGNTIYF. Filled out from reference TRBV7-2 and TRBJ1-3, the complete variable domain reads GAGVSQSPSNKVTEKGKDVELRCDPISGHTALYWYRQSLGQGLEFLIYFQGNSAPDKSGLPSDRFSAERTGGSVSTLTIQRTQQEDSAVYLCASSFSLGAGNTIYFGEGSWLTVV.

The chain recombines TRBV19 with TRBJ2-2; tentative D call: TRBD1 (5 bases). CDR1 is LNHDA, CDR2 SQIVND, per germline (reference sequence). This CDR3 has 16 amino acids. The ends were cut back, 3 bases at V and 2 bases at J, with 13 bases in the middle. The DNA of the CDR3 is TGTGCCAGTAGTATTGTCCAGGGCCTAAACACCGGGGAGCTGTTTTTT. It yields the protein CASSIVQGLNTGELFF.